This T cell receptor (beta chain) was captured by sequencing in a study of blood T cell repertoires in COVID-19. For the study at large: Donors in the United States, Italy and Spain gave samples during acute or convalescent COVID-19. PBMCs, B-cell-depleted T cells, or T cells provided the cDNA or gDNA that made up the material.

The CDR3 totals 14 residues. Trimming cost V 3 bases and J 6 bases; bases outside gene matches: 8. Germline CDR1 SGHDT, CDR2 YYEEEE. Original processing notes: Reference gene primer amplification in the assay estimated nucleated cell counts. The data were produced by immunoSEQ multiplex PCR, yet TCRdb's version contains in-frame clones alone and is incomplete. The DNA gave D and trimming, while V, J and clone size come from that table. Altogether some 110,000 clones are present, roughly four fifths being singletons, with the ten largest covering more than 4.5%. The sample comprised peripheral blood. This rearrangement joins TRBV5-6 to TRBJ1-2; 7 bases are shared with TRBD1. This receptor was identified in a man between 60 and 70 years old with acute or convalescent COVID-19. The CDR3 coding sequence is TGTGCCAGCAGCTCGACAGGGTCTGTTGATGGCTACACCTTC. Protein sequence: CASSSTGSVDGYTF.